The rows below give T cell receptor beta chains drawn from one sample of a study of blood T cell repertoires in COVID-19. The assay was immunoSEQ multiplex PCR, and TCRdb's table has in-frame clones only and misses some. The data contain roughly 140,000 clones, less than 85% of them singletons. Material: peripheral blood. The receptors were sampled from a human donor in a cohort sampled during active COVID-19. CDR3s include the opening cysteine and the closing phenylalanine or tryptophan. Fields, in order: CDR3 DNA, CDR3 protein, J gene, V gene, D gene, clone size. The D gene is left open where the match is weak. Clone size appears in some rows only: once, few, many, or a class for an expanded clone.

CDR3nt: TGTGCCAGCAGCGGGGGGGGACAGGATATTTTATCACCCCTCCACTTT
CDR3aa: CASSGGGQDILSPLHF
j_gene: TRBJ1-6
v_gene: TRBV9
d_gene: TRBD1
abundance: .

CDR3nt: TGTGCCAGCGATTCGTTAGCGGGGTTTGAAGAGACCCAGTACTTC
CDR3aa: CASDSLAGFEETQYF
j_gene: TRBJ2-5
v_gene: TRBV6-5
d_gene: TRBD2
abundance: .

CDR3nt: TGTGCCAGCAGTGTGACTGAGCAAGAGACCCAGTACTTC
CDR3aa: CASSVTEQETQYF
j_gene: TRBJ2-5
v_gene: TRBV2
d_gene: .
abundance: .

CDR3nt: TGTGCCAGCAGCTTTGCTAGCGGGGAGGGTACGCAGTATTTT
CDR3aa: CASSFASGEGTQYF
j_gene: TRBJ2-3
v_gene: TRBV7-3
d_gene: TRBD2
abundance: .

CDR3nt: TGCGCCAGCAGCTACAAGTCCTCACGTGGTAATCCCACTAACTATGGCTACACCTTC
CDR3aa: CASSYKSSRGNPTNYGYTF
j_gene: TRBJ1-2
v_gene: TRBV4-1
d_gene: .
abundance: .

CDR3nt: TGCGCCAGCAGCTTGCGGTTCTCCGGGGAGCTGTTTTTT
CDR3aa: CASSLRFSGELFF
j_gene: TRBJ2-2
v_gene: TRBV5-1
d_gene: .
abundance: .

CDR3nt: TGTGCAAGTCGCCCTCCCGGACAGTCCATGGGAAATGAAAAACTGTTTTTT
CDR3aa: CASRPPGQSMGNEKLFF
j_gene: TRBJ1-4
v_gene: TRBV12-2
d_gene: .
abundance: .

CDR3nt: TGCGCCAGCAGCTTCCAGGGGGCGCGGGACACCGGGGAGCTGTTTTTT
CDR3aa: CASSFQGARDTGELFF
j_gene: TRBJ2-2
v_gene: TRBV5-1
d_gene: TRBD1
abundance: .

CDR3nt: TGTGCCAGCAGCAAAGTGGGCAGGGTAACTGGAAACACCATATATTTT
CDR3aa: CASSKVGRVTGNTIYF
j_gene: TRBJ1-3
v_gene: TRBV21-1
d_gene: .
abundance: .

CDR3nt: TGTGCCAGCAGCCTTGGACTAGCGGGGGGTTCCTACGAGCAGTACTTC
CDR3aa: CASSLGLAGGSYEQYF
j_gene: TRBJ2-7
v_gene: TRBV6-6
d_gene: TRBD2
abundance: .

CDR3nt: TGTGCCAGCAGCTTGGCAGGGATTGGAAACACCATATATTTT
CDR3aa: CASSLAGIGNTIYF
j_gene: TRBJ1-3
v_gene: TRBV5-4
d_gene: .
abundance: .

CDR3nt: TGTGCCAGTAGTATATGGAGGACCCAGGCCAGCGGTGAAAAACTGTTTTTT
CDR3aa: CASSIWRTQASGEKLFF
j_gene: TRBJ1-4
v_gene: TRBV19
d_gene: .
abundance: .

CDR3nt: TGTGCCAGCAGCCAAGTGAGATCACCCCTCCACTTT
CDR3aa: CASSQVRSPLHF
j_gene: TRBJ1-6
v_gene: TRBV3-1/TRBV3-2
d_gene: .
abundance: .

CDR3nt: TGTGCCAGCAGCGGTAGCGCATCCTACGAGCAGTACTTC
CDR3aa: CASSGSASYEQYF
j_gene: TRBJ2-7
v_gene: TRBV9
d_gene: .
abundance: .

CDR3nt: TGTGCCAGCAGTACCGGGACAGGGAGGAAAGCTTTCTTT
CDR3aa: CASSTGTGRKAFF
j_gene: TRBJ1-1
v_gene: TRBV6-2/TRBV6-3
d_gene: TRBD1
abundance: .

CDR3nt: TGTGCCAGCAGTTTAAGGTCAGGGGGCCCTCAGCCCCAGCATTTT
CDR3aa: CASSLRSGGPQPQHF
j_gene: TRBJ1-5
v_gene: TRBV28
d_gene: TRBD1
abundance: few

CDR3nt: TGTGCCAGCCGAACAGGGTACTATGGCTACACCTTC
CDR3aa: CASRTGYYGYTF
j_gene: TRBJ1-2
v_gene: TRBV28
d_gene: .
abundance: once

CDR3nt: TGTGCCAGCAGTTACTCCAGGGGGAGAGGTGGCTACACCTTC
CDR3aa: CASSYSRGRGGYTF
j_gene: TRBJ1-2
v_gene: TRBV6-5
d_gene: TRBD1
abundance: .

CDR3nt: TGCGCCAGCAGCTTGGGACAGGGGAGAACTGAAGCTTTCTTT
CDR3aa: CASSLGQGRTEAFF
j_gene: TRBJ1-1
v_gene: TRBV5-1
d_gene: TRBD1
abundance: .

CDR3nt: TGCGCCAGCAGTAAGGACAGGGGCTCTAACGAGCAGTACTTC
CDR3aa: CASSKDRGSNEQYF
j_gene: TRBJ2-7
v_gene: TRBV10-1
d_gene: TRBD1
abundance: once

CDR3nt: TGTGCCAGCACCTTCGGGACAGGGCTGTTTCCCGGGGAGCTGTTTTTT
CDR3aa: CASTFGTGLFPGELFF
j_gene: TRBJ2-2
v_gene: TRBV5-6
d_gene: TRBD1
abundance: .

CDR3nt: TGTGCCAGCAGCTTGGATATCGAGGGGGCCTACGAGCAGTACTTC
CDR3aa: CASSLDIEGAYEQYF
j_gene: TRBJ2-7
v_gene: TRBV5-6
d_gene: .
abundance: .

CDR3nt: TGCGCCAGCAGCTCAAAGGGGCCGGGACTAGCGAACGAGCAGTACTTC
CDR3aa: CASSSKGPGLANEQYF
j_gene: TRBJ2-7
v_gene: TRBV5-1
d_gene: TRBD2
abundance: .

CDR3nt: TGTGCCAGCAGACCTGGGACTAGCGGGGGCTACGAGCAGTACTTC
CDR3aa: CASRPGTSGGYEQYF
j_gene: TRBJ2-7
v_gene: TRBV6-5
d_gene: TRBD2
abundance: .

CDR3nt: TGTGCCAGAGGGGGTTCTCTGGAGAATTCACCCCTCCACTTT
CDR3aa: CARGGSLENSPLHF
j_gene: TRBJ1-6
v_gene: TRBV2
d_gene: .
abundance: .

CDR3nt: TGTGCCAGCAGTGAAGGTCTAGCGGGGCTTGGCAATGAGCAGTTCTTC
CDR3aa: CASSEGLAGLGNEQFF
j_gene: TRBJ2-1
v_gene: TRBV6-1
d_gene: TRBD2
abundance: .

CDR3nt: TGTGCCAGCAGCTTTACAGGGTTGGATGGCTACACCTTC
CDR3aa: CASSFTGLDGYTF
j_gene: TRBJ1-2
v_gene: TRBV7-9
d_gene: .
abundance: .

CDR3nt: TGTGCCAGCAGAAAATCCGGGACAGGAGATAATTCACCCCTCCACTTT
CDR3aa: CASRKSGTGDNSPLHF
j_gene: TRBJ1-6
v_gene: TRBV9
d_gene: TRBD1
abundance: .

CDR3nt: TGTGCCAGCAGCTTTGCAGCGGGGGCCACCTTCAATGAGCAGTTCTTC
CDR3aa: CASSFAAGATFNEQFF
j_gene: TRBJ2-1
v_gene: TRBV7-2
d_gene: TRBD2
abundance: once

CDR3nt: TGTGCCAGTACCGCAGGACAGTCCTACGAGCAGTACTTC
CDR3aa: CASTAGQSYEQYF
j_gene: TRBJ2-7
v_gene: TRBV19
d_gene: .
abundance: .

CDR3nt: TGCGCCAGCAGCTTGATAGGGACAGGGGTCGGCTACACCTTC
CDR3aa: CASSLIGTGVGYTF
j_gene: TRBJ1-2
v_gene: TRBV5-1
d_gene: TRBD1
abundance: .

CDR3nt: TGTGCCAGCAGCTCCGGGGGGGGGAACATTCAGTACTTC
CDR3aa: CASSSGGGNIQYF
j_gene: TRBJ2-4
v_gene: TRBV5-4
d_gene: TRBD2
abundance: .

CDR3nt: TGTGCCAGCAGCGCGACTAGCGGGGGGTCCAATACGCAGTATTTT
CDR3aa: CASSATSGGSNTQYF
j_gene: TRBJ2-3
v_gene: TRBV2
d_gene: TRBD2
abundance: .

CDR3nt: TGTGCCAGCAGCTTATACGGTAATAGCAATCAGCCCCAGCATTTT
CDR3aa: CASSLYGNSNQPQHF
j_gene: TRBJ1-5
v_gene: TRBV7-2
d_gene: .
abundance: .

CDR3nt: TGTGCCAGCAGGAGGGCAACTGAAGCTTTCTTT
CDR3aa: CASRRATEAFF
j_gene: TRBJ1-1
v_gene: TRBV6-6
d_gene: .
abundance: .

CDR3nt: TGTGCCAGCAGCCAAGATCTGGGAGGTTCTGAAGCTTTCTTT
CDR3aa: CASSQDLGGSEAFF
j_gene: TRBJ1-1
v_gene: TRBV14
d_gene: .
abundance: .